What follows are 29 T cell receptor beta chains derived from one specimen sequenced in a study of cytomegalovirus exposure and HLA in healthy donors. The primer mix had 60 Vbeta and 13 Jbeta primers. The repertoire was sequenced with immunoSEQ multiplex PCR; TCRdb's copy has only in-frame clones and lacks some. The sample yields around 130,000 clones, 74% seen once. The specimen sequenced was PBMCs. These receptors all come from a man in his forties in good health and CMV-seropositive.

The rearrangement joins TRBV7-2 to TRBJ2-5, with 7 bases identical to TRBD1. Germline CDR1 is SGHTA and CDR2 is FQGNSA. V lost 5 bases, J lost 5 bases, and 11 bases stayed unmatched. The CDR3 is 15 residues long. The CDR3 region has the DNA TGTGCCAGCAGCCTTTCGAGGGGGCGGGTGGAGACCCAGTACTTC. It is translated as CASSLSRGRVETQYF.

The sample holds a few counts of this clone. The chain couples TRBV5-6 to TRBJ2-7, with 8 bases that match TRBD1. The CDR3 contains 16 residues. Germline CDR1 SGHDT, CDR2 YYEEEE. Germline trimming cut 2 bases from V and 4 bases from J; bases unmatched to any gene: 11. The chain's CDR3 is CASSLPSRTGIYEQYF. The CDR3 DNA reads as TGTGCCAGCAGCTTACCATCGCGGACAGGGATTTACGAGCAGTACTTC.

A few counts support this clone. One end of the junction does not line up with germline, which may come from a read error. This sequence joins TRBV2 and TRBJ2-7; the match to TRBD2 covers 7 bases. Looked up from germline, CDR1 is SNHLY and CDR2 is FYNNEI. This CDR3 is 12 amino acids long. The CDR3 bases are TGTGCCGGCAGCGGGGACTCCTACGAGCAGTACTTC. Amino acid sequence: CAGSGDSYEQYF.

V is TRBV28 and J is TRBJ1-1; 7 positions match TRBD1. The J segment lost 4 bases and the V segment lost 3 bases, leaving 5 bases of the junction unmatched. This CDR3 contains 14 residues. The germline gives CDR1 MDHEN, CDR2 SYDVKM. CDR3 amino acids: CASSLDRLSTEAFF. The CDR3 bases are TGTGCCAGCAGTTTGGACAGGCTCAGCACTGAAGCTTTCTTT.

This clone was counted a single time. The genes are TRBV2 and TRBJ1-5, with D possibly being TRBD1 (6 bases). Deletions cut 7 bases from V and 3 bases from J, with 10 bases between. The CDR3 length is 13 residues. The germline gives CDR1 SNHLY, CDR2 FYNNEI. CDR3 nucleotides: TGTGCCAGCAAGGGGGAGTACAATCAGCCCCAGCATTTT. Amino acid sequence: CASKGEYNQPQHF.

Note on this clone: Other DNA variants within this sample encode the same CDR3. This chain joins TRBV27 and TRBJ1-6; D remains ambiguous. The CDR3 loop spans 13 amino acids. V was clipped by 0 bases and J by 7 bases, with 4 bases between them. Germline lookup yields CDR1 MNHEY and CDR2 SMNVEV (reference sequence). The CDR3 nucleotides read TGTGCCAGCAGTTTATCCTTAAATTCACCCCTCCACTTT. Amino acid sequence: CASSLSLNSPLHF.

J is TRBJ2-3 and V is TRBV7-2; 7 bases match TRBD2. The V and J ends lost 5 bases and 0 bases, in that order; junction bases with no gene match: 2. There are 14 residues in the CDR3. The germline gives CDR1 SGHTA, CDR2 FQGNSA. The DNA of the CDR3 is TGTGCCAGCAGCGGGGGGGGTAGCACAGATACGCAGTATTTT. As protein: CASSGGGSTDTQYF.

This chain uses TRBV29-1 with TRBJ2-7; TRBD1 might be the D (8 bases). Germline V CDR1 and CDR2: SQVTM, ANQGSEA. V lost 7 bases and J 0 bases, leaving 16 bases between the germline ends. This CDR3 has 14 residues. CDR3: CSARGDRSSYEQYF. For the CDR3, the DNA is TGCAGCGCCCGGGGGGACAGGAGCTCCTACGAGCAGTACTTC.

The chain carries TRBV15 and TRBJ2-7; TRBD2 aligns across 9 bases. The CDR3 extends over 15 amino acids. The ends lost 1 base at V and 5 bases at J; junction bases unmatched: 6. Germline lookup yields CDR1 LNHNV and CDR2 YYDKDF (reference sequence). CDR3 in DNA: TGTGCCACCAGCAGAGTCCTAGCGGGACTAAACGAGCAGTACTTC. It codes for CATSRVLAGLNEQYF.

The chain carries TRBV2 and TRBJ2-7, with 13 bases fitting TRBD2. In germline, CDR1 is SNHLY, CDR2 FYNNEI. V gave up 6 bases and J gave up 4 bases; unmatched junction bases: 3. The CDR3 covers 14 residues. The DNA of the CDR3 is TGTGCCAGCAGGTCACTAGCGGGAGGGTACGAGCAGTACTTC. This translates into CASRSLAGGYEQYF.

The rearrangement uses TRBV19 and TRBJ2-3; TRBD2 agrees at 10 bases. Germline lookup yields CDR1 LNHDA and CDR2 SQIVND (reference sequence). With V trimmed by 7 bases and J by 6 bases, 16 bases remained unmatched. The CDR3 consists of 17 residues. CDR3: CASNVLGLGTSVDTQYF. For the CDR3, the DNA is TGTGCCAGTAACGTATTGGGGCTCGGGACTAGCGTGGATACGCAGTATTTT.

The gene calls are TRBV5-6 and TRBJ1-4, with TRBD1 matching over 7 bases. Looked up from germline, CDR1 is SGHDT and CDR2 is YYEEEE. The CDR3 is made up of 16 amino acids. V was pared by 0 bases and J by 3 bases, with 5 bases of the junction left unmatched. This CDR3 reads CASSLGQGVPNEKLFF. The CDR3 nucleotides read TGTGCCAGCAGCTTGGGGCAGGGGGTGCCTAATGAAAAACTGTTTTTT.

The chain is built from TRBV15 and TRBJ1-3, with D uncertain. V was pared by 1 base and J by 0 bases, with 4 bases between. Germline-derived CDR1 and CDR2 are LNHNV and YYDKDF (reference sequence). The CDR3 is made up of 14 amino acids. CDR3 sequence (DNA): TGTGCCACCAGCAGAGGGAGCTCTGGAAACACCATATATTTT. It specifies CATSRGSSGNTIYF.

The V and J genes are TRBV19 and TRBJ1-2; D perhaps matches TRBD1 (5 bases). The germline gives CDR1 LNHDA, CDR2 SQIVND (reference sequence). The CDR3 totals 14 residues. Trimming removed 5 bases from V and 3 bases from J, with 13 bases in between. CDR3 sequence reads: CASSGERGYYGYTF. Here the CDR3 DNA reads TGTGCCAGTAGTGGGGAAAGGGGATACTATGGCTACACCTTC.

The chain is built from TRBV28 and TRBJ1-4, with D unclear. The V gene's germline CDR1 is MDHEN and CDR2 SYDVKM. The CDR3 covers 12 residues. Trimming pared 6 bases from V and 5 bases from J, leaving 7 bases between. The CDR3 DNA follows: TGTGCCAGCAGACAACCGAATGAAAAACTGTTTTTT. Protein sequence: CASRQPNEKLFF.

With respect to this clone: This likely comes from a read error, as the CDR3 has no conserved phenylalanine or tryptophan at its end. This chain uses TRBV28 with TRBJ2-7, with TRBD2 matching 13 bases. The CDR3 extends over 15 amino acids. Germline CDR1 and CDR2: MDHEN and SYDVKM. With 6 bases clipped from V and 3 bases from J, the junction kept 5 bases outside the gene matches. The CDR3 DNA reads TGTGCCAGCAGGGCGGGACTAGCGGGAATCTACGAGCAGTACCTC. Its translation is CASRAGLAGIYEQYL.

The genes are TRBV12-1 and TRBJ2-5; the listed D gene, TRBD1, was not tested against the DNA. TRBV12-1 is tagged as a pseudogene. The CDR3 covers 21 residues. The CDR3 region is CASSVEGSWDRGTGKWETQYF. The DNA of the CDR3 is TGTGCCAGCAGCGTTGAGGGGTCTTGGGACAGGGGGACGGGAAAGTGGGAGACCCAGTACTTC.

The rearrangement uses TRBV7-7 and TRBJ2-2; tentative D call: TRBD2 (5 bases). The CDR3 runs 14 residues. CDR1 and CDR2 from the germline V gene are SSHAT and FNYEAQ (reference sequence). Between the trimmed V and J ends, which lost 3 bases and 2 bases, there was a span of 7 bases. CDR3: CASSLDSNTGELFF. In DNA, the CDR3 is TGTGCCAGCAGCTTGGACTCAAACACCGGGGAGCTGTTTTTT.

V is TRBV30 and J is TRBJ1-4; 9 bases line up with TRBD1. The CDR3 runs to 13 residues. V was clipped by 4 bases and J by 4 bases; unmatched bases: 1. Per the germline V gene, CDR1 is GTSNPN and CDR2 is SVGIG (reference sequence). The DNA for the CDR3 is TGTGCCTGGAAGGGACAGGGTAATGAAAAACTGTTTTTT. Its protein is CAWKGQGNEKLFF.

This chain links TRBV9 with TRBJ1-1; D gene uncertain. V lost 4 bases and J lost 6, with 16 bases in between. This CDR3 is 14 amino acids long. Germline CDR1 is SGDLS and CDR2 is YYNGEE. Written as DNA, the CDR3 is TGTGCCAGCAGCCCCAGACTTCAGTGGCCTGAAGCTTTCTTT. Protein sequence: CASSPRLQWPEAFF.

The V gene is TRBV27, the J gene TRBJ2-5; TRBD1 aligns across 10 bases. The trim removed 10 bases at V and 11 bases at J, leaving 13 bases unmatched. The germline V gene has CDR1 MNHEY and CDR2 SMNVEV (reference sequence). This CDR3 comprises 13 residues. The CDR3 region is CATRGTGDREQYF. DNA for the CDR3: TGTGCCACCAGGGGGACAGGGGATAGGGAGCAGTACTTC.

This clone turned up a few times. The chain is built from TRBV9 and TRBJ2-5; TRBD1 agrees at 7 bases. The CDR3 totals 17 residues. Germline lookup yields CDR1 SGDLS and CDR2 YYNGEE. V lost 0 bases, J lost 0 bases, and 8 bases stayed unmatched. This chain's CDR3 is CASSVDRDRVYQETQYF. CDR3 DNA: TGTGCCAGCAGCGTAGACCGAGACAGGGTGTACCAAGAGACCCAGTACTTC. The complete variable domain, with remaining parts taken from reference TRBV9 and TRBJ2-5, reads DSGVTQTPKHLITATGQRVTLRCSPRSGDLSVYWYQQSLDQGLQFLIQYYNGEERAKGNILERFSAQQFPDLHSELNLSSLELGDSALYFCASSVDRDRVYQETQYFGPGTRLLVL.

The V call is TRBV7-2, the J call TRBJ2-1; possibly TRBD2 for D (5 bases). V was cut by 7 bases and J by 7 bases, with 14 bases left in between. This CDR3 comprises 13 residues. The germline V gene has CDR1 SGHTA and CDR2 FQGNSA. DNA of the CDR3: TGTGCCAGCAAAGTAGGGTGGAGGAATGAGCAGTTCTTC. It yields the protein CASKVGWRNEQFF.

The chain combines TRBV6-6 with TRBJ1-2, with 7 bases aligning to TRBD1. The CDR3 runs 14 residues. V was pared by 2 bases and J by 2 bases, with 2 bases of the junction left unmatched. Germline CDR1 is MNHNY and CDR2 is SVGAGI (reference sequence). The CDR3 nucleotides read TGTGCCAGCAGTTACCAGGACAGGAACTATGGCTACACCTTC. Its protein product is CASSYQDRNYGYTF.

The chain carries TRBV19 and TRBJ1-1, with 9 bases identical to TRBD1. The CDR3 has 19 residues. Germline V CDR1 and CDR2: LNHDA, SQIVND (reference sequence). V dropped 4 bases and J dropped 3; count of bases not matched to a gene: 18. The CDR3 is CASSTFPGQGRGFDTEAFF. The DNA of the CDR3 is TGTGCCAGTAGTACCTTCCCCGGACAGGGGAGGGGATTCGACACTGAAGCTTTCTTT.

This clone was counted between two and nine times. This chain links TRBV6-1 with TRBJ1-1; TRBD1 matches at 7 bases. The CDR3 covers 13 residues. Germline V gives CDR1 MNHNS, CDR2 SASEGT. J was trimmed by 0 bases and V by 7 bases; bases with no gene match: 2. The CDR3 nucleotides read TGTGCCAGCACTCAGGGGGTGAACACTGAAGCTTTCTTT. This encodes CASTQGVNTEAFF.

This clone was seen a handful of times. The V call is TRBV10-3, the J call TRBJ1-1; D is undetermined. This CDR3 contains 11 residues. V gave up 4 bases and J gave up 7 bases, with 7 bases separating them. Per the germline V gene, CDR1 is ENHRY and CDR2 is SYGVKD. CDR3 residues: CAISAQDEAFF. For the CDR3, the DNA is TGTGCCATCAGTGCGCAGGATGAAGCTTTCTTT.

The CDR3 here is CASSFVDEQFF. CDR3 DNA: TGTGCCAGCAGTTTCGTTGATGAGCAGTTCTTC. The V and J genes are TRBV28 and TRBJ2-1, with unresolved D. CDR3 length: 11 residues. In germline, CDR1 is MDHEN, CDR2 SYDVKM. Trimming removed 3 bases from V and 8 bases from J, with 5 bases in between. Looking up the rest from reference TRBV28 and TRBJ2-1 gives the full variable domain: DVKVTQSSRYLVKRTGEKVFLECVQDMDHENMFWYRQDPGLGLRLIYFSYDVKMKEKGDIPEGYSVSREKKERFSLILESASTNQTSMYLCASSFVDEQFFGPGTRLTVL.

This clone appeared a single time. The J gene is TRBJ1-6, the V gene TRBV5-8; 8 bases match TRBD1. Germline values: CDR1 SGHTS, CDR2 YDEGEE. J gave up 9 bases and V 1 base, and 3 bases lay outside the gene matches. CDR3 length equals 14 residues. The DNA of the CDR3 is TGTGCCAGCAGCTTGTATGACAGGGGTTCACCCCTCCACTTT. This gives the protein CASSLYDRGSPLHF.